This is a list of T cell receptor beta chains from one sample in a study of T cell responses to AZD1222 COVID-19 vaccine. This table comes from immunoSEQ multiplex PCR, and its TCRdb copy is limited to in-frame clones, with some not included. The sample contains roughly 120,000 clones, approximately 85% of which appear only once. The starting material was peripheral blood, obtained on day 0 of AZD1222 vaccination. The receptors here all came from an adult in good health. The conserved cysteine and the conserved F or W are not part of the CDR3 here. A D gene is named only where the DNA matches it firmly.

V gene	J gene	D gene	CDR3 protein
TRBV24-1	TRBJ2-1	TRBD2	ATSDATSGRNEQF
TRBV3-1/TRBV3-2	TRBJ1-2	.	ASSQRQSGYT
TRBV7-2	TRBJ2-3	TRBD2	ASSFTLAGQNTDTQY
TRBV9	TRBJ2-1	.	ASSPGSRGRSYNEQF
TRBV2	TRBJ1-2	TRBD1	ASIRDRGGYT
TRBV5-1	TRBJ2-2	.	ASSFWETNTGELF
TRBV6-5	TRBJ2-7	TRBD1	ASSYSGQGVYEQY
TRBV3-1/TRBV3-2	TRBJ1-5	TRBD1	ASSPGQGITPNQPQH
TRBV7-8	TRBJ2-7	TRBD1	VSSSRGQGDYEQY
TRBV7-2	TRBJ2-5	TRBD2	ASSSPFGRKETQY
TRBV6-2/TRBV6-3	TRBJ2-3	TRBD1	ASRYWDRADTQY
TRBV19	TRBJ2-2	.	ASSIGGPGRAGELF
TRBV19	TRBJ1-5	TRBD1	ASSRDRGASNQPQH
TRBV28	TRBJ2-5	.	AAQMGGRGQETQY
TRBV7-2	TRBJ1-4	.	ASGRGTLNEKLF
TRBV18	TRBJ2-5	TRBD2	ASSPGRQLETQY
TRBV30	TRBJ1-3	.	AWSPGLISSGNTIY
TRBV4-3	TRBJ2-5	TRBD2	ASSQEWVAGEGETQY
TRBV9	TRBJ2-1	.	ASSVQGFSNEQF
TRBV6-4	TRBJ2-1	.	ASSDSPENNEQF
TRBV5-5	TRBJ1-2	.	ASSPGSIGYGYT
TRBV27	TRBJ2-7	.	ASALAGHREYEQY
TRBV19	TRBJ2-2	.	ASSAGANTGELF
TRBV24-1	TRBJ2-2	TRBD2	ATSEPGTSGITGELF
TRBV6-5	TRBJ2-2	.	ASKTGGRNTGELF
TRBV10-3	TRBJ1-2	TRBD1	AISRQGAGYGYT
TRBV12-5	TRBJ1-2	.	ASGFSPPGASGYT
TRBV24-1	TRBJ2-1	.	ATSDSRGGIYNEQF
TRBV3-1/TRBV3-2	TRBJ1-6	TRBD1	ASSQRTGNSPLH
TRBV24-1	TRBJ1-4	TRBD1	ATSDPGQGRTNEKLF
TRBV6-2/TRBV6-3	TRBJ2-5	TRBD2	ASSYPGGYQETQY
TRBV5-6	TRBJ2-3	TRBD2	ASSPPTSATDTQY
TRBV11-2	TRBJ2-6	.	ASSSGGSGANVLT
TRBV28	TRBJ2-7	.	ASTTGSHEQY
TRBV6-5	TRBJ1-1	.	ASSYSTGVTEAF
TRBV18	TRBJ2-7	TRBD2	ASSPRLAAHYEQY
TRBV28	TRBJ1-1	.	ASSLRGAGRAEAF
TRBV6-2/TRBV6-3	TRBJ1-5	.	ASSYKGYSNQPQH
TRBV30	TRBJ1-5	TRBD1	AWGGQELSQPQH
TRBV7-8	TRBJ1-5	.	ASSLIRTDSNQPQH
TRBV20-1	TRBJ2-5	.	SARGGETQY
TRBV2	TRBJ1-4	TRBD1	ASSPGTGAEEKLF
TRBV19	TRBJ2-5	TRBD2	ASSPGGTSPETQY
TRBV7-9	TRBJ2-3	.	ASSLSDTQY
TRBV9	TRBJ1-2	.	ASSVIPPVGYT
TRBV14	TRBJ1-4	.	ASSHKQLRHEKLF
TRBV7-3	TRBJ2-3	.	ASSLKSGKGGRDTQY
TRBV7-9	TRBJ2-1	TRBD1	ASSSRDRVYNEQF
TRBV7-2	TRBJ2-7	TRBD1	ASSSSPRGRNYEQY
TRBV18	TRBJ1-5	.	ASSPGGQRTGNQPQH
TRBV7-2	TRBJ2-7	.	ASSADTTWYEQY